The clone carrying this TCR beta chain was found many times. The antigen remains undetermined. Time point defined: persistent/refractory GD, antithyroid drugs over 5 years with positive TRAb. The TCR library was prepared using RNA isolated from PBMCs. The data belong to a study of regulatory T cells in long-lasting Graves disease. In the study overall: The term persistent Graves' disease signified upward of 5 years on antithyroid drugs with positive TSH receptor antibodies. The study's findings and limits: Persistent patients shared more public clonotypes (2,741) than newly diagnosed patients (966). There were preferences for TRBV28, TRBJ1-2 and TRBJ2-5 in persistent disease.

Germline loops: CDR1 SEHNR, CDR2 FQNEAQ (reference sequence). The CDR3 has 16 amino acids. With 0 bases clipped from V and 3 bases from J, the junction kept 6 bases outside the gene matches. Through Arm-PCR of CDR3 regions and iRepertoire HTBI primers, TCR beta libraries were built. TCRdb re-derived calls from the multiplex PCR reads in MiXCR, one entry per CDR3 protein. The repertoire has roughly 300,000 distinct CDR3 sequences, around a fifth of them found once; the top ten carry 25% to 35%. V gene TRBV7-9 combines with J gene TRBJ2-7, with 9 bases lining up with TRBD1. Sequences were derived from peripheral blood mononuclear cells (PBMCs), sampled when the disease was refractory, from a patient treated with antithyroid drugs. The receptor comes from a female donor with Graves disease. CDR3 region: CASSLAKGQGNYEQYF. The DNA of the CDR3 is TGTGCCAGCAGCTTAGCGAAAGGACAGGGGAACTACGAGCAGTACTTC.